Described below is a single T cell receptor beta chain sequence and its context. The data are from a study of cytomegalovirus exposure and HLA in healthy donors. Whole-study context: Of all 400 or so donors who were genotyped, roughly 81% belonged to the Caucasian-associated ancestry cluster.

60 Vbeta and 13 Jbeta primers were used in PCR. The repertoire was sequenced with immunoSEQ multiplex PCR; TCRdb's copy has only in-frame clones and lacks some. Here the sample spans fewer than 250,000 clones, approximately 80% being singletons. V lost 2 bases to trimming and J lost 3 bases, with 8 bases between them. The CDR3 is 13 amino acids. Germline values: CDR1 MRHNA, CDR2 SNTAGT. Sequences were obtained from PBMCs. This sequence joins TRBV6-4 and TRBJ2-7; D is unclear. The TCR was taken from a girl aged 5 to 17 in good health and CMV-seronegative. The CDR3 loop is CASSDRLYYEQYF. The CDR3 nucleotides read TGTGCCAGCAGTGACCGGTTGTACTACGAGCAGTACTTC.